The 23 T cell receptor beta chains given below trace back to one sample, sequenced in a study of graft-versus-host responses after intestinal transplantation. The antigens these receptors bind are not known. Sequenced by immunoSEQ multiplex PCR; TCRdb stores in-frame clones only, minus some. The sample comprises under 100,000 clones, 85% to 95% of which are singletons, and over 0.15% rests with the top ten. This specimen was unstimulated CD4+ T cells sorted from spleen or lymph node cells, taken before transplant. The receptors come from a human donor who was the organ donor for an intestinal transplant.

The CDR3 here is CASSLGLAGETQYF. CDR3 DNA sequence: TGTGCCAGCAGCTTAGGACTAGCGGGCGAGACCCAGTACTTC. V is TRBV7-2 and J is TRBJ2-5, with 10 bases aligning to TRBD2. The germline gives CDR1 SGHTA, CDR2 FQGNSA. The CDR3 covers 14 residues. V lost 1 base to trimming and J lost 5 bases; unmatched junction nucleotides: 1.

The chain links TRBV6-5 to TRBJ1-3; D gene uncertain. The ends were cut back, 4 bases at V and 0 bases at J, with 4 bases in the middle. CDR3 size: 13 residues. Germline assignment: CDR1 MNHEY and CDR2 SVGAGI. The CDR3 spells CASSWGSGNTIYF. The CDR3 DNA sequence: TGTGCCAGCAGTTGGGGCTCTGGAAACACCATATATTTT.

The CDR3 DNA sequence: TGTGCCAGCAGTCCTCATAAGGGATTAAATGAAAAACTGTTTTTT. It encodes CASSPHKGLNEKLFF. J is TRBJ1-4 and V is TRBV28; D not certain. Trimming removed 5 bases at V and 5 bases at J, with 15 bases between. The germline CDR1 and CDR2 sequences are MDHEN and SYDVKM. The CDR3 is made up of 15 amino acids.

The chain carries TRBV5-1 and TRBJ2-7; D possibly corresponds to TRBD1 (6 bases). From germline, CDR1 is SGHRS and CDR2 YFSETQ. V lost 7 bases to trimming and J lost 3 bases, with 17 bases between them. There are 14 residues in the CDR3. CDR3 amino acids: CASQKLQGFYEQYF. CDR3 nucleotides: TGCGCCAGCCAGAAGTTACAGGGCTTCTACGAGCAGTACTTC. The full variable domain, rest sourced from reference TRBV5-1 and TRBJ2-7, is KAGVTQTPRYLIKTRGQQVTLSCSPISGHRSVSWYQQTPGQGLQFLFEYFSETQRNKGNFPGRFSGRQFSNSRSEMNVSTLELGDSALYLCASQKLQGFYEQYFGPGTRLTVT.

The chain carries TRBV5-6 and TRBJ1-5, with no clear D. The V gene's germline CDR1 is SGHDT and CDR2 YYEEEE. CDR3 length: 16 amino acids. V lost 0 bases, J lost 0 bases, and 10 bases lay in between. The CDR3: CASSLGGPNSNQPQHF. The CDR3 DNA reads TGTGCCAGCAGCTTGGGTGGGCCGAATAGCAATCAGCCCCAGCATTTT.

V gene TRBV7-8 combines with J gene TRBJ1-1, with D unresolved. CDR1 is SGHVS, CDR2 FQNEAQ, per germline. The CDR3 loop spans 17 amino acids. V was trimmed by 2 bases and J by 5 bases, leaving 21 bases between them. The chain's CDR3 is CASSLRGRPAGETEAFF. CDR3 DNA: TGTGCCAGCAGCTTACGTGGTCGCCCGGCGGGTGAAACTGAAGCTTTCTTT. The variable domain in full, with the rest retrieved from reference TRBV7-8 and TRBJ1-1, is GAGVSQSPRYKVAKRGQDVALRCDPISGHVSLFWYQQALGQGPEFLTYFQNEAQLDKSGLPSDRFFAERPEGSVSTLKIQRTQQEDSAVYLCASSLRGRPAGETEAFFGQGTRLTVV.

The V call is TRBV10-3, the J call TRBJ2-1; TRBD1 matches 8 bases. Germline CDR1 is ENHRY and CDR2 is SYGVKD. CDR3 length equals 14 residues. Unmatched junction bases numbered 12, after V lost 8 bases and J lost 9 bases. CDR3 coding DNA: TGTGCCATCGGGGAGGTGACAGGGGCCGGTGAGCAGTTCTTC. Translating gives CAIGEVTGAGEQFF.

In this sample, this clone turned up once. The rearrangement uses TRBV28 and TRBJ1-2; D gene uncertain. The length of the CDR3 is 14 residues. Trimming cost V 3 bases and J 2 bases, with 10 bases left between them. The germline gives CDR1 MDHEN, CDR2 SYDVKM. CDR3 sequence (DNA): TGTGCCAGCAGTTTCATATCGCGGAACTATGGCTACACCTTC. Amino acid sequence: CASSFISRNYGYTF.

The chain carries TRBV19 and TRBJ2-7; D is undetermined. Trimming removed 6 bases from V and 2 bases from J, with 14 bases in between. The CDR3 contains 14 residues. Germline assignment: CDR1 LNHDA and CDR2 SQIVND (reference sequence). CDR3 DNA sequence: TGTGCCAGTAGCGATATTAGGGAAGCCTACGAGCAGTACTTC. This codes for CASSDIREAYEQYF. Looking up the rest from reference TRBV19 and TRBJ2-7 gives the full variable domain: DGGITQSPKYLFRKEGQNVTLSCEQNLNHDAMYWYRQDPGQGLRLIYYSQIVNDFQKGDIAEGYSVSREKKESFPLTVTSAQKNPTAFYLCASSDIREAYEQYFGPGTRLTVT.

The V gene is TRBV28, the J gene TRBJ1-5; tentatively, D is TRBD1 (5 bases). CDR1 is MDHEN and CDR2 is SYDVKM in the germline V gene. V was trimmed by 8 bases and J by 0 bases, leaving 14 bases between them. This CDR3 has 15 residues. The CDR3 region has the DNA TGTGCCAGCTCACAGGAGAATTATAGCAATCAGCCCCAGCATTTT. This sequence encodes CASSQENYSNQPQHF.

CDR3 sequence reads: CASSSGVGAYNEQFF. The CDR3 bases are TGTGCCAGCAGCTCAGGAGTCGGAGCCTACAATGAGCAGTTCTTC. The chain has TRBV11-3 and TRBJ2-1, with D uncertain. Germline CDR1 and CDR2: SGHNT and YENEEA. Trimming cost V 4 bases and J 2 bases, with 12 bases left between them. This CDR3 comprises 15 residues.

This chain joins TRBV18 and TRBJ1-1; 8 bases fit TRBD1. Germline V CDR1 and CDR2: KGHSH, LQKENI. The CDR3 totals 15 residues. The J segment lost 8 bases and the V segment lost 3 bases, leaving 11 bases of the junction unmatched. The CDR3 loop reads CASSPRGQGVSEAFF. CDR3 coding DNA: TGTGCCAGCTCACCCCGAGGACAGGGCGTGTCGGAAGCTTTCTTT.

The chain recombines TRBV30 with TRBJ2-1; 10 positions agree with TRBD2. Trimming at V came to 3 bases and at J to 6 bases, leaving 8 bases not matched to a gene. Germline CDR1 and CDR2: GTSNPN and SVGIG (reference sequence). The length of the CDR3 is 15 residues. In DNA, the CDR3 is TGTGCCTGGAGAAGTCTAGCGGGGGTTTTCAATGAGCAGTTCTTC. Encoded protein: CAWRSLAGVFNEQFF.

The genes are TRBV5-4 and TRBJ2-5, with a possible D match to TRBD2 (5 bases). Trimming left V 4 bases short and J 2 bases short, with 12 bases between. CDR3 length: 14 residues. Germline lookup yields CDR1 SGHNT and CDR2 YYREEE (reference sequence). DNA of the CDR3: TGTGCCAGCAGCCCAAGGACTCCTCAAGAGACCCAGTACTTC. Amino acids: CASSPRTPQETQYF.

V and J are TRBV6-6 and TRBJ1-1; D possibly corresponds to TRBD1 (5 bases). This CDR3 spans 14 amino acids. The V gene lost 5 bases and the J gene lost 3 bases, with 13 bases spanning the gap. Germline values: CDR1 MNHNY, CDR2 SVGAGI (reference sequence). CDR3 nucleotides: TGTGCCAGCAGTGGAACGGGACCCTACACTGAAGCTTTCTTT. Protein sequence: CASSGTGPYTEAFF.

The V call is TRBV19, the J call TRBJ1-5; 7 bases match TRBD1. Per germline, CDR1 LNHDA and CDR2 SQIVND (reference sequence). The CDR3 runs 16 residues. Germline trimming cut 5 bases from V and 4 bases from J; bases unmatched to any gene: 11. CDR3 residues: CASSATGSSLNQPQHF. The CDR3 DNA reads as TGTGCCAGTAGTGCGACAGGGTCGTCCCTTAATCAGCCCCAGCATTTT.

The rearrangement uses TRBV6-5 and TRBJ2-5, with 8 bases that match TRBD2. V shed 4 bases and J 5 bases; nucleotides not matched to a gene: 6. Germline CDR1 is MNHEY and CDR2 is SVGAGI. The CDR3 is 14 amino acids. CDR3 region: CASSFGGAEETQYF. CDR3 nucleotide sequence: TGTGCCAGCAGTTTCGGGGGGGCCGAGGAGACCCAGTACTTC.

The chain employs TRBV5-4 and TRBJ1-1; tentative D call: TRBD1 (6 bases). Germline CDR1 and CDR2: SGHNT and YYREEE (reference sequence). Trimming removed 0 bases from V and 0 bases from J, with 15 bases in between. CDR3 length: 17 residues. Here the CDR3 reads CASSLGAGGPMNTEAFF. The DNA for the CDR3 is TGTGCCAGCAGCTTGGGAGCCGGGGGGCCAATGAACACTGAAGCTTTCTTT.

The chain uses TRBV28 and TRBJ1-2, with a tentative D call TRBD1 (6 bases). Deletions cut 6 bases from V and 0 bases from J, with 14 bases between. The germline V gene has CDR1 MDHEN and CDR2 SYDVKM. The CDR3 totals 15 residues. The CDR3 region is CASRAPGAANYGYTF. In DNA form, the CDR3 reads TGTGCCAGCAGAGCCCCAGGGGCGGCTAACTATGGCTACACCTTC.

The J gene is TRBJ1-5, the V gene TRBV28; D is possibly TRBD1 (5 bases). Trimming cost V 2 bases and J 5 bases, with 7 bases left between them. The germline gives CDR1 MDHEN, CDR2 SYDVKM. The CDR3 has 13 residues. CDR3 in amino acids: CASSLGTDQPQHF. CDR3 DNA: TGTGCCAGCAGTTTAGGGACGGATCAGCCCCAGCATTTT. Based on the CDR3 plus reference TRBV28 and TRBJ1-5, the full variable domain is DVKVTQSSRYLVKRTGEKVFLECVQDMDHENMFWYRQDPGLGLRLIYFSYDVKMKEKGDIPEGYSVSREKKERFSLILESASTNQTSMYLCASSLGTDQPQHFGDGTRLSIL.

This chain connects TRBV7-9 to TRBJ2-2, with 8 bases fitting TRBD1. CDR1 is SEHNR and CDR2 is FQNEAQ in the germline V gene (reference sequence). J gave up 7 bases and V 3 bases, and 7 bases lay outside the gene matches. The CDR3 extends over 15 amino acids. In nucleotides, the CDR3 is TGTGCCAGCAGCTTTAGGACAGGGAATGGCGGGGAGCTGTTTTTT. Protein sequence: CASSFRTGNGGELFF. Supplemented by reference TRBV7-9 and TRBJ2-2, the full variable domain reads DTGVSQNPRHKITKRGQNVTFRCDPISEHNRLYWYRQTLGQGPEFLTYFQNEAQLEKSRLLSDRFSAERPKGSFSTLEIQRTEQGDSAMYLCASSFRTGNGGELFFGEGSRLTVL.

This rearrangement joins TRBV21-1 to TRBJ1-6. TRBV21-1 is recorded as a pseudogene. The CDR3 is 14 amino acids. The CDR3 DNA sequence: TGTGCCAGCAGCAGAAGGAACTATAATTCACCCCTCCACTTT. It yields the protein CASSRRNYNSPLHF.

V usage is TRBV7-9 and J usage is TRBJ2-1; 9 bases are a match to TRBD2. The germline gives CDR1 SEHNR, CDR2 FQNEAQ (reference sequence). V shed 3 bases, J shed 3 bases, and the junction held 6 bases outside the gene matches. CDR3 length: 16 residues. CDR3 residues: CASSFEAGGFYNEQFF. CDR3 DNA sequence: TGTGCCAGCAGCTTCGAAGCGGGGGGTTTCTACAATGAGCAGTTCTTC.